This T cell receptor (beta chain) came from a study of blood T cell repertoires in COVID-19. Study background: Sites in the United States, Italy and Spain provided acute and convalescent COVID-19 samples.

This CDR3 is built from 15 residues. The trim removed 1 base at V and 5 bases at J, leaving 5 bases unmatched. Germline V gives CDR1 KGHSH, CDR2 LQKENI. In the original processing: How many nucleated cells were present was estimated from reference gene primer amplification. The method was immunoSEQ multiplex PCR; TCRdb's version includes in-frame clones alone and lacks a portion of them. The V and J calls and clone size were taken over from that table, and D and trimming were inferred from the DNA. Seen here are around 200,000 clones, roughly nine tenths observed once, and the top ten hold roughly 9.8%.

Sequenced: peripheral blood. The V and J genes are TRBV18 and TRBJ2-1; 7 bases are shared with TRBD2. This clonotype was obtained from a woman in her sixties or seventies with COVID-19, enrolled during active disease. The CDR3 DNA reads TGTGCCAGCTCACCACGGGCTAGCGGAGACAATGAGCAGTTCTTC. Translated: CASSPRASGDNEQFF.